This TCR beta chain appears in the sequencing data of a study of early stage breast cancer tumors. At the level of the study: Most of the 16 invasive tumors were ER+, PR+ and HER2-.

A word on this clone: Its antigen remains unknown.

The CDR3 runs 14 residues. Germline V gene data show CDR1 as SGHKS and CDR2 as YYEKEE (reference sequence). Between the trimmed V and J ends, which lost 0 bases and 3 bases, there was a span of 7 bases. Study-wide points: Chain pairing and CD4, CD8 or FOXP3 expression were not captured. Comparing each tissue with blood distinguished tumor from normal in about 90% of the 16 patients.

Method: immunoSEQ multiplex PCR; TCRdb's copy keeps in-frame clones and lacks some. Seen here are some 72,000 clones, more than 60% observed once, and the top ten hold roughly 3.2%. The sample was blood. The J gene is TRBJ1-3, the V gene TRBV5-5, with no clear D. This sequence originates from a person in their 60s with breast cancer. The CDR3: CASSLVPSGNTIYF. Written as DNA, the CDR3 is TGTGCCAGCAGCTTGGTTCCCAGTGGAAACACCATATATTTT. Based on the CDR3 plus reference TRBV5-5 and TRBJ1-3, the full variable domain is DAGVTQSPTHLIKTRGQQVTLRCSPISGHKSVSWYQQVLGQGPQFIFQYYEKEERGRGNFPDRFSARQFPNYSSELNVNALLLGDSALYLCASSLVPSGNTIYFGEGSWLTVV.